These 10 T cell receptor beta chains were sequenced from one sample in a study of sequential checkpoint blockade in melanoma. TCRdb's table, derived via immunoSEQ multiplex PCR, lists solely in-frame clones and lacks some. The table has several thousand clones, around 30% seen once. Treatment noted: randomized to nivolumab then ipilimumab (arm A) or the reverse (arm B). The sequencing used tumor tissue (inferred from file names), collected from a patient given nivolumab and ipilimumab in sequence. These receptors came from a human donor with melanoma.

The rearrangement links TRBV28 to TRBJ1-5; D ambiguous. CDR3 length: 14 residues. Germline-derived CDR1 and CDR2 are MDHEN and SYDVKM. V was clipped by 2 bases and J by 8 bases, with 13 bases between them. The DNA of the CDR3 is TGTGCCAGCAGTTTAACGGCGCCCGAAGAGCCCCAGCATTTT. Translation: CASSLTAPEEPQHF.

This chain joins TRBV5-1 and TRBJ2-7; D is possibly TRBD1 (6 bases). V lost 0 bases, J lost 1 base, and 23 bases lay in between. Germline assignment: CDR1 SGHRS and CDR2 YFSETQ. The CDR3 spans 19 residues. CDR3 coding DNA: TGCGCCAGCAGCTTGGATATTGGCATTAACAGGGAAATTTCCTACGAGCAGTACTTC. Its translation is CASSLDIGINREISYEQYF. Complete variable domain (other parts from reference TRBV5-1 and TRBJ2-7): KAGVTQTPRYLIKTRGQQVTLSCSPISGHRSVSWYQQTPGQGLQFLFEYFSETQRNKGNFPGRFSGRQFSNSRSEMNVSTLELGDSALYLCASSLDIGINREISYEQYFGPGTRLTVT.

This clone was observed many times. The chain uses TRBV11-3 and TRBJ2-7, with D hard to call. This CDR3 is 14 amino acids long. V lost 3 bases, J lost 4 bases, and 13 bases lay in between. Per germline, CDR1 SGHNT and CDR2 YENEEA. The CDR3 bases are TGTGCCAGCAGCTTCTTGGCAGTTGGTTACGAGCAGTACTTC. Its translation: CASSFLAVGYEQYF. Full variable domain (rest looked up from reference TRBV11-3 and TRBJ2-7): EAGVVQSPRYKIIEKKQPVAFWCNPISGHNTLYWYLQNLGQGPELLIRYENEEAVDDSQLPKDRFSAERLKGVDSTLKIQPAELGDSAVYLCASSFLAVGYEQYFGPGTRLTVT.

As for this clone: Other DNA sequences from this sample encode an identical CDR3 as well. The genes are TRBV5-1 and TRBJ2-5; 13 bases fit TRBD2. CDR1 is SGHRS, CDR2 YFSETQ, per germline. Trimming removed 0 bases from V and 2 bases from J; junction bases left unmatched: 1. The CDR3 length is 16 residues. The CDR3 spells CASSLVLAGGQETQYF. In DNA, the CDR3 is TGCGCCAGCAGCTTGGTACTAGCGGGAGGGCAAGAGACCCAGTACTTC.

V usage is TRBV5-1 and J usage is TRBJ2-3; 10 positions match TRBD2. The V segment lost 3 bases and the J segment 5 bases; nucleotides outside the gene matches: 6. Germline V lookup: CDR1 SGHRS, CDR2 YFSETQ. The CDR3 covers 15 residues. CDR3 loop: CASSSASGSRDTQYF. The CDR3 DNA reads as TGCGCCAGCAGCTCCGCTAGCGGGAGTAGAGATACGCAGTATTTT.

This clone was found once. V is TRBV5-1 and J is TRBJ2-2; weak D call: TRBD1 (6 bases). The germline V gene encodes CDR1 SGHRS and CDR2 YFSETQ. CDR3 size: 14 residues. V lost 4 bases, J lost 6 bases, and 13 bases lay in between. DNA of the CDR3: TGCGCCAGCAGCGCGGTGAACAGGGCCGGGGAGCTGTTTTTT. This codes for CASSAVNRAGELFF.

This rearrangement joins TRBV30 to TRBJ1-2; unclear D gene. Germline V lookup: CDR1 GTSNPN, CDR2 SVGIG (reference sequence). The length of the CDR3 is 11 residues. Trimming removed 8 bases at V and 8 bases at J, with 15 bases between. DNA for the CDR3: TGTGCCGCCTACCCCGGGAGCGGCTACACCTTC. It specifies CAAYPGSGYTF.

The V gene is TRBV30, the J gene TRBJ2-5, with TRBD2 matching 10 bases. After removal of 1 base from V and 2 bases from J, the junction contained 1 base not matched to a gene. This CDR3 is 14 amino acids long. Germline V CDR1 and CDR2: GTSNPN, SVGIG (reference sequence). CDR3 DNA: TGTGCCTGGAGTGGGACTAGCGGTCAAGAGACCCAGTACTTC. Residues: CAWSGTSGQETQYF. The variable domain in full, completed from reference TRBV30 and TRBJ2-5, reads SQTIHQWPATLVQPVGSPLSLECTVEGTSNPNLYWYRQAAGRGLQLLFYSVGIGQISSEVPQNLSASRPQDRQFILSSKKLLLSDSGFYLCAWSGTSGQETQYFGPGTRLLVL.

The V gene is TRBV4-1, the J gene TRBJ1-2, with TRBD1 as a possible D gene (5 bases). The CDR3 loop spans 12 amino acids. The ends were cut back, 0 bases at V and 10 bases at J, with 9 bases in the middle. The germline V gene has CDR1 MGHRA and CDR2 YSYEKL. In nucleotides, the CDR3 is TGCGCCAGCAGCCAAGAAGGGGAGGTCTACACCTTC. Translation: CASSQEGEVYTF.

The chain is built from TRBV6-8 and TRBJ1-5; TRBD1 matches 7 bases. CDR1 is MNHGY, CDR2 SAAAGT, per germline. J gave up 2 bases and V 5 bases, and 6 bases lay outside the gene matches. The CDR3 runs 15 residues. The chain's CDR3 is CASSEGTVGNQPQHF. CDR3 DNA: TGTGCCAGCAGTGAGGGGACAGTGGGCAATCAGCCCCAGCATTTT.